This T cell receptor (beta chain) was retrieved from a study of shared clonotypes between healthy human individuals. Findings and limits, study-wide: On the whole, naive subsets had larger estimated richness than memory subsets had. Across a few donors, naive CD4 shared 5% to 6.5%, naive CD8 more than 3%, memory CD4 2.3%, memory CD8 about 0.4%.

TCRdb keeps only in-frame clones here, not all; method: immunoSEQ multiplex PCR. Among about 2.1 million clones listed, around 93% were seen once. V dropped 2 bases and J dropped 3 bases, with 8 bases sitting between them. Germline-derived CDR1 and CDR2 are MNHEY and SMNVEV (reference sequence). This CDR3 region has 13 residues. With respect to this clone: Its antigen is unidentified.

Naive CD8 cells comprised CD45RO-negative, CCR7-positively selected cells, excluding terminally differentiated effector memory CD45RA+ cells. V and J are TRBV27 and TRBJ2-7; D ambiguous. Source material: naive CD8+ T cells from PBMCs. This TCR was sampled from a man aged 18 to 30 in good health. Some clones in this sample may be carry-over from other donors' samples. The CDR3 sequence: CASSLRSLYEQYF. Here the CDR3 DNA reads TGTGCCAGCAGTTTACGTTCGCTCTACGAGCAGTACTTC.